These 25 T cell receptor beta chains came from one sample sequenced in a study of cytomegalovirus exposure and HLA in healthy donors. Use of 60 Vbeta and 13 Jbeta primers characterized the PCR. The protocol was immunoSEQ multiplex PCR, while the TCRdb copy is restricted to in-frame clones and leaves out a portion. This table holds 100,000 or so clones, roughly 70% found once. Source material: PBMCs. The receptors shown here come from a man between 40 and 49 years old in good health and CMV-seronegative.

This chain's CDR3 is CASSQVGRGSAFF. As DNA, the CDR3 is TGCGCCAGCAGCCAAGTGGGCAGGGGTTCAGCTTTCTTT. The J gene is TRBJ1-1, the V gene TRBV4-1; weak D call: TRBD1 (6 bases). Deletions cut 1 base from V and 10 bases from J, with 13 bases between. CDR3 size: 13 residues. The germline V gene encodes CDR1 MGHRA and CDR2 YSYEKL.

The chain joins TRBV30 to TRBJ2-2; TRBD2 matches 12 bases. CDR1 GTSNPN and CDR2 SVGIG come from the germline V gene (reference sequence). CDR3 length equals 15 residues. Trimming at V came to 5 bases and at J to 6 bases, leaving 7 bases not matched to a gene. DNA of the CDR3: TGTGCCTGGTGCCGACTAGCGGGAGAAGCCGGGGAGCTGTTTTTT. It yields the protein CAWCRLAGEAGELFF.

The chain has TRBV18 and TRBJ2-7; 8 bases fit TRBD1. CDR1 and CDR2 (germline): KGHSH, LQKENI. J lost 2 bases, V lost 3 bases, and 6 bases had no gene match. The CDR3 covers 15 residues. CDR3 sequence (DNA): TGTGCCAGCTCACCGAACTGGACAGGGCCCTACGAGCAGTACTTC. Its translation: CASSPNWTGPYEQYF.

The rearrangement joins TRBV7-9 to TRBJ2-2; a weak D match, TRBD2 (7 bases). CDR1 SEHNR and CDR2 FQNEAQ come from the germline V gene (reference sequence). The CDR3 totals 16 residues. With 3 bases removed from V and 5 bases from J, the gap between germline ends came to 16 bases. The CDR3, as DNA: TGTGCCAGCAGCTTGGGGGGGGCGGTGCGGACCGGGGAGCTGTTTTTT. Protein sequence: CASSLGGAVRTGELFF.

V gene TRBV6-5 combines with J gene TRBJ1-1; no firm D call. From germline, CDR1 is MNHEY and CDR2 SVGAGI. V lost 6 bases and J 0 bases, leaving 14 bases between the germline ends. This CDR3 comprises 15 residues. Here the CDR3 reads CASSAEGGMNTEAFF. CDR3 nucleotide sequence: TGTGCCAGCAGCGCTGAGGGTGGTATGAACACTGAAGCTTTCTTT.

V is TRBV7-9 and J is TRBJ2-5, with a weak D call TRBD2 (5 bases). V lost 2 bases and J lost 1, with 8 bases in between. Per germline, CDR1 SEHNR and CDR2 FQNEAQ (reference sequence). The CDR3 sequence is 14 residues long. The CDR3 sequence: CASSLHSGQETQYF. CDR3 DNA: TGTGCCAGCAGCTTACACAGCGGCCAAGAGACCCAGTACTTC.

The V gene is TRBV5-4, the J gene TRBJ2-3; 9 nucleotides align to TRBD1. Germline trimming cut 3 bases from V and 3 bases from J; bases unmatched to any gene: 5. The CDR3 is made up of 15 amino acids. Germline CDR1 SGHNT, CDR2 YYREEE (reference sequence). Written as DNA, the CDR3 is TGTGCCAGCAGCTCATCCGGGACAGGGACAGATACGCAGTATTTT. This encodes CASSSSGTGTDTQYF.

Of note for this clone: Distinct nucleotide sequences in the sample also encode this CDR3. As DNA, the CDR3 is TGTGCCAGCAGTTACTCCTTCGGACAGTCCAATGAGCAGTTCTTC. It codes for CASSYSFGQSNEQFF. The V and J genes are TRBV6-5 and TRBJ2-1, with TRBD1 as a possible D gene (6 bases). V was clipped by 0 bases and J by 6 bases, with 12 bases between them. The CDR3 totals 15 residues. Germline V gene sequence: CDR1 MNHEY, CDR2 SVGAGI.

This chain uses TRBV4-2 with TRBJ2-5; 11 bases are a match to TRBD2. Trimming cost V 0 bases and J 0 bases; bases outside gene matches: 12. The CDR3 extends over 20 amino acids. CDR1 and CDR2 from the germline V gene are LGHNA and YNFKEQ. The CDR3 reads CASSQERSLAGGTHQETQYF. For the CDR3, the DNA is TGTGCCAGCAGCCAAGAGAGGAGCCTAGCGGGGGGAACACACCAAGAGACCCAGTACTTC.

In its sample, this clone was seen once. The chain combines TRBV25-1 with TRBJ2-5, with TRBD2 as a possible D gene (5 bases). Germline V gene lookup returns CDR1 MGHDK and CDR2 SYGVNS. CDR3 length: 14 residues. V gave up 3 bases and J gave up 5 bases, with 13 bases separating them. The CDR3 sequence: CASSDAGFRETQYF. The DNA for the CDR3 is TGTGCCAGCAGTGACGCGGGTTTTAGGGAGACCCAGTACTTC.

V is TRBV5-1 and J is TRBJ1-1; a weak D match, TRBD1 (5 bases). Germline V gene sequence: CDR1 SGHRS, CDR2 YFSETQ. V gave up 0 bases and J gave up 0 bases, with 9 bases separating them. The CDR3 totals 15 residues. CDR3 protein: CASSLVTGLNTEAFF. The CDR3 nucleotides are TGCGCCAGCAGCTTGGTAACAGGACTGAACACTGAAGCTTTCTTT.

This sequence joins TRBV7-2 and TRBJ1-4; D unresolved. CDR3 length: 14 residues. Germline-derived CDR1 and CDR2 are SGHTA and FQGNSA. The germline V and J ends were trimmed by 1 base and 7 bases, with 10 bases remaining between them. The CDR3 loop is CASSLGMRSEKLFF. DNA for the CDR3: TGTGCCAGCAGCTTAGGCATGCGTAGTGAAAAACTGTTTTTT. Complete variable domain (other parts from reference TRBV7-2 and TRBJ1-4): GAGVSQSPSNKVTEKGKDVELRCDPISGHTALYWYRQSLGQGLEFLIYFQGNSAPDKSGLPSDRFSAERTGGSVSTLTIQRTQQEDSAVYLCASSLGMRSEKLFFGSGTQLSVL.

The gene calls are TRBV6-5 and TRBJ2-2; 8 bases line up with TRBD1. The CDR3 runs 15 residues. Trimming took 2 bases from V and 4 from J; bases not matched to a gene: 3. Per germline, CDR1 MNHEY and CDR2 SVGAGI. The CDR3 region is CASSYQGAGTGELFF. Written as DNA, the CDR3 is TGTGCCAGCAGTTACCAGGGGGCGGGCACCGGGGAGCTGTTTTTT.

The rearrangement joins TRBV4-1 to TRBJ1-2; perhaps TRBD1 as D (6 bases). The CDR3 runs 15 residues. Per the germline V gene, CDR1 is MGHRA and CDR2 is YSYEKL. V was pared by 3 bases and J by 1 base, with 12 bases between. The CDR3 loop reads CASSQTGLNNYGYTF. Written as DNA, the CDR3 is TGCGCCAGCAGCCAGACAGGATTGAATAACTATGGCTACACCTTC.

The genes are TRBV7-2 and TRBJ1-5, with D hard to call. The V gene's germline CDR1 is SGHTA and CDR2 FQGNSA. The CDR3 sequence is 12 residues long. The V gene lost 3 bases and the J gene lost 3 bases, with 3 bases spanning the gap. The CDR3 nucleotides read TGTGCCAGCAGCTTCGTCAATCAGCCCCAGCATTTT. It encodes CASSFVNQPQHF. The full variable domain, in which reference TRBV7-2 and TRBJ1-5 provide the parts outside the CDR3, is GAGVSQSPSNKVTEKGKDVELRCDPISGHTALYWYRQSLGQGLEFLIYFQGNSAPDKSGLPSDRFSAERTGGSVSTLTIQRTQQEDSAVYLCASSFVNQPQHFGDGTRLSIL.

The chain couples TRBV27 to TRBJ2-2, with 12 nucleotides matching TRBD2. V shed 6 bases, J shed 6 bases, and the junction held 14 bases outside the gene matches. Germline V gene lookup returns CDR1 MNHEY and CDR2 SMNVEV (reference sequence). This CDR3 is 18 amino acids long. CDR3 sequence (DNA): TGTGCCAGCAGCTCCTGGCTAGCGGGAGGGCGGAGTGCCGGGGAGCTGTTTTTT. Its protein is CASSSWLAGGRSAGELFF.

The genes are TRBV4-1 and TRBJ2-5; TRBD1 matches 9 bases. The DNA end is more similar to TRBJ2-7, so the J call may be wrong. CDR1 is MGHRA, CDR2 YSYEKL, per germline. The CDR3 has 14 residues. CDR3 in DNA: TGCGCCAGCAGCCAGGGGACAGGGAATTACGAGCAGTACTTC. Translation gives CASSQGTGNYEQYF.

In its sample, this clone was seen a few times. The gene calls are TRBV6-5 and TRBJ2-7, with TRBD1 matching over 7 bases. Germline CDR1 and CDR2: MNHEY and SVGAGI. The V and J ends lost 7 bases and 3 bases, in that order; junction bases with no gene match: 6. This CDR3 contains 13 residues. CDR3 protein: CASIGTESYEQYF. The CDR3, as DNA: TGTGCCAGCATCGGGACAGAGAGCTACGAGCAGTACTTC.

This clone has only a few counts. The gene calls are TRBV7-8 and TRBJ1-2; 8 bases are shared with TRBD1. CDR1 is SGHVS and CDR2 is FQNEAQ in the germline V gene. The CDR3 extends over 14 amino acids. Trimming at V came to 1 base and at J to 4 bases, leaving 2 bases not matched to a gene. CDR3 residues: CASSLDRGIYGYTF. The DNA for the CDR3 is TGTGCCAGCAGCTTAGACAGGGGGATCTATGGCTACACCTTC.

The chain couples TRBV28 to TRBJ1-1, with D perhaps matching TRBD1 (5 bases). The germline V and J ends were trimmed by 6 bases and 0 bases, with 11 bases remaining between them. Per the germline V gene, CDR1 is MDHEN and CDR2 is SYDVKM. The CDR3 has 14 amino acids. The DNA of the CDR3 is TGTGCCAGCAGCTCACAGGTTGTGAACACTGAAGCTTTCTTT. This codes for CASSSQVVNTEAFF.

The chain uses TRBV6-5 and TRBJ2-1, with 9 nucleotides matching TRBD2. The CDR3 has 16 amino acids. With 0 bases clipped from V and 8 bases from J, the junction kept 8 bases outside the gene matches. CDR1 and CDR2 (germline): MNHEY, SVGAGI. As DNA, the CDR3 is TGTGCCAGCAGTTACTCGTTTAGCGGGAGTGTGGATGAGCAGTTCTTC. Encoded protein: CASSYSFSGSVDEQFF.

The rearrangement links TRBV2 to TRBJ2-1; 11 nucleotides agree with TRBD2. J gave up 7 bases and V 2 bases, and 4 bases lay outside the gene matches. The CDR3 has 15 residues. Germline CDR1 reads SNHLY; CDR2 reads FYNNEI. This chain's CDR3 is CASSESGTSGNEQFF. CDR3 nucleotide sequence: TGTGCCAGCAGTGAATCGGGGACTAGCGGTAATGAGCAGTTCTTC.

This chain connects TRBV14 to TRBJ1-1; D unclear. V lost 2 bases to trimming and J lost 1 base, with 11 bases between them. CDR1 SGHDN and CDR2 FVKESK come from the germline V gene. The CDR3 covers 15 residues. The CDR3 is CASSQFILANTEAFF. The CDR3 DNA sequence: TGTGCCAGCAGCCAATTTATACTCGCGAACACTGAAGCTTTCTTT.

This clone turned up a few times. The V call is TRBV5-1, the J call TRBJ2-5; 10 nucleotides align to TRBD2. Germline assignment: CDR1 SGHRS and CDR2 YFSETQ. The CDR3 has 14 residues. J gave up 3 bases and V 4 bases, and 3 bases lay outside the gene matches. This CDR3 reads CASSPGLAEETQYF. Here the CDR3 DNA reads TGCGCCAGCAGCCCAGGACTAGCGGAAGAGACCCAGTACTTC.

CDR3 bases: TGTGCCAGCAGCTTAGCGCAGACTAGCGGGGGGGACACTAGCACAGATACGCAGTATTTT. It is translated as CASSLAQTSGGDTSTDTQYF. The rearrangement uses TRBV7-8 and TRBJ2-3, with 14 positions matching TRBD2. This CDR3 has 20 residues. Trimming removed 0 bases from V and 0 bases from J; junction bases left unmatched: 8. Germline V gives CDR1 SGHVS, CDR2 FQNEAQ. Drawing the rest from reference TRBV7-8 and TRBJ2-3, the complete variable domain is GAGVSQSPRYKVAKRGQDVALRCDPISGHVSLFWYQQALGQGPEFLTYFQNEAQLDKSGLPSDRFFAERPEGSVSTLKIQRTQQEDSAVYLCASSLAQTSGGDTSTDTQYFGPGTRLTVL.